The clone carrying this T cell receptor beta chain was observed a handful of times. Per the germline V gene, CDR1 is SQVTM and CDR2 is ANQGSEA. V shed 2 bases and J shed 1 base, with 6 bases lying between them. This CDR3 has 13 residues. These data originate in a study of blood T cell repertoires in COVID-19. As for the study in general: Samples of COVID-19 (acute and convalescent) were obtained from the United States, Italy and Spain. PBMCs, B-cell-depleted T cells, or T cells were the source of the cDNA or gDNA that made up the material.

Authors' analysis steps: Using reference gene primer amplification, nucleated cell counts were estimated. Profiling relied on immunoSEQ multiplex PCR, and the TCRdb table lists in-frame clones only, not all of them. Clonal size and the V and J genes are those of that table, whereas D and trimming came from the DNA. This sample carries a few hundred thousand clones, roughly 86% of them seen once, and the ten largest clones take roughly 9.8%. This sequence was found in a man aged 35-49 years who had recovered from COVID-19. The sample taken for sequencing was peripheral blood. The rearrangement joins TRBV29-1 to TRBJ2-4; D is perhaps TRBD1 (5 bases). Written as DNA, the CDR3 is TGCAGCGTTGAAAAGGGGGCCAAAAACATTCAGTACTTC. Its translation: CSVEKGAKNIQYF. Variable domain in full (rest from reference TRBV29-1 and TRBJ2-4): SAVISQKPSRDICQRGTSLTIQCQVDSQVTMMFWYRQQPGQSLTLIATANQGSEATYESGFVIDKFPISRPNLTFSTLTVSNMSPEDSSIYLCSVEKGAKNIQYFGAGTRLSVL.